These T cell receptor beta chains were read from a single sample in a study of tumor-infiltrating lymphocytes in primary liver carcinoma. TCRdb ran MiXCR on the multiplex PCR reads and lists one entry per CDR3 protein. The data contain about 180,000 distinct CDR3 sequences, about 60% of them singletons. Sequenced material: peripheral blood. These receptors were obtained from a man aged 40-50 years with primary liver carcinoma and hepatitis B virus infection. CDR3s leave out the opening cysteine and the closing phenylalanine or tryptophan. The order of the fields is J gene, V gene, CDR3 protein.

J gene: TRBJ2-7; V gene: TRBV6-5; CDR3 protein: ASRRSGTGRYEQY
J gene: TRBJ2-5; V gene: TRBV10-3; CDR3 protein: AISERSGEESQY
J gene: TRBJ2-1; V gene: TRBV6-1; CDR3 protein: ASSEVGRGTQF
J gene: TRBJ2-7; V gene: TRBV11-2; CDR3 protein: ASSLTSGAHEQY
J gene: TRBJ2-7; V gene: TRBV11-2; CDR3 protein: ASSFTTSGPIASYEQY
J gene: TRBJ2-2; V gene: TRBV12-5; CDR3 protein: ASGPTGVANTGELS
J gene: TRBJ1-2; V gene: TRBV4-2; CDR3 protein: ASSHLQGAHNYGYT
J gene: TRBJ2-5; V gene: TRBV20-1; CDR3 protein: SARDTGAGGTQY
J gene: TRBJ2-1; V gene: TRBV4-1; CDR3 protein: ARSQDPWGYYNEQF
J gene: TRBJ2-1; V gene: TRBV12-5; CDR3 protein: ASGRSSGEYNEQF
J gene: TRBJ2-7; V gene: TRBV28; CDR3 protein: DSSQMFGEQY
J gene: TRBJ2-1; V gene: TRBV4-1; CDR3 protein: ASSQEGTWGGQF
J gene: TRBJ2-3; V gene: TRBV11-2; CDR3 protein: ASSTGRLTGAQTDKQY
J gene: TRBJ2-7; V gene: TRBV11-2; CDR3 protein: ANNIGRAGYEQC
J gene: TRBJ2-7; V gene: TRBV11-2; CDR3 protein: ANSPIGGGISREQY
J gene: TRBJ2-2; V gene: TRBV11-2; CDR3 protein: ASSSQLTVNTGELF
J gene: TRBJ2-3; V gene: TRBV10-1; CDR3 protein: ASSESQGTDTQY
J gene: TRBJ2-7; V gene: TRBV6-2/TRBV6-3; CDR3 protein: ASSYSSGRVYEQY
J gene: TRBJ2-1; V gene: TRBV11-2; CDR3 protein: ASSLEGSSYNEQF
J gene: TRBJ2-3; V gene: TRBV6-5; CDR3 protein: TSGQLAARLDTQY
J gene: TRBJ2-5; V gene: TRBV6-5; CDR3 protein: ASSLPGSSQETQY
J gene: TRBJ2-1; V gene: TRBV11-2; CDR3 protein: ASIYRGPGRNEQF
J gene: TRBJ2-3; V gene: TRBV12-3/TRBV12-4; CDR3 protein: ASSLLRADTQY
J gene: TRBJ2-5; V gene: TRBV4-1; CDR3 protein: ASSQDAKTQY
J gene: TRBJ2-2; V gene: TRBV4-2; CDR3 protein: ASSQAGQRRTSGDLF